These 9 T cell receptor beta chains originate from one sample sequenced in a study of CD8 T cells in Susac syndrome. With random hexamers, roughly 0.5 to 1 ug RNA was reverse transcribed. TCRdb redid the calling of the immunoSEQ multiplex PCR reads with MiXCR, one entry per CDR3 protein. The data show 100,000 to 110,000 distinct CDR3 sequences, approximately 95% seen once. Sequencing was carried out using CD8+ T cells from PBMCs. All receptors come from a human donor with Susac syndrome.

The V and J genes are TRBV18 and TRBJ2-1, with D perhaps TRBD2 (7 bases). V shed 5 bases and J shed 4 bases, with 15 bases lying between them. This CDR3 has 15 amino acids. Looked up from germline, CDR1 is KGHSH and CDR2 is LQKENI. The CDR3 sequence: CASSAQSGTYNEQFF. CDR3 DNA: TGTGCCAGCTCAGCACAAAGCGGGACATACAATGAGCAGTTCTTC.

The V and J genes are TRBV29-1 and TRBJ2-2; the D is unclear. The length of the CDR3 is 12 residues. CDR1 is SQVTM, CDR2 ANQGSEA, per germline. V was cut by 8 bases and J by 4 bases, with 11 bases left in between. CDR3 in DNA: TGCAGCCACCGTGGCGTCACCGGGGAGCTGTTTTTT. Translated, it gives CSHRGVTGELFF.

The V gene is TRBV5-6, the J gene TRBJ1-4; D gene uncertain. V gave up 0 bases and J gave up 5 bases, with 8 bases separating them. The germline V gene has CDR1 SGHDT and CDR2 YYEEEE. The CDR3 extends over 14 amino acids. The CDR3 loop is CASSLAQPNEKLFF. CDR3 bases: TGTGCCAGCAGCTTGGCACAGCCGAATGAAAAACTGTTTTTT.

This chain connects TRBV27 to TRBJ1-5; no clear D. Trimming took off 8 bases at V and 6 bases at J, with 11 bases between the two ends. CDR1 is MNHEY and CDR2 is SMNVEV in the germline V gene (reference sequence). The CDR3 length is 12 residues. The CDR3: CASGTPGQPQHF. The CDR3 DNA sequence: TGTGCCAGCGGCACCCCTGGTCAGCCCCAGCATTTT.

The chain recombines TRBV3-1 with TRBJ1-1; 8 bases agree with TRBD1. This CDR3 has 15 amino acids. Per the germline V gene, CDR1 is LGHDT and CDR2 is YNNKEL (reference sequence). The trim removed 0 bases at V and 7 bases at J, leaving 7 bases unmatched. The chain's CDR3 is CASSQDWTGLGEAFF. The CDR3 nucleotides are TGTGCCAGCAGCCAAGACTGGACAGGGTTAGGTGAAGCTTTCTTT. Variable domain in full (rest from reference TRBV3-1 and TRBJ1-1): DTAVSQTPKYLVTQMGNDKSIKCEQNLGHDTMYWYKQDSKKFLKIMFSYNNKELIINETVPNRFSPKSPDKAHLNLHINSLELGDSAVYFCASSQDWTGLGEAFFGQGTRLTVV.

This sequence joins TRBV29-1 and TRBJ1-2; no clear D. Per the germline V gene, CDR1 is SQVTM and CDR2 is ANQGSEA. CDR3 size: 12 residues. Trimming removed 4 bases at V and 2 bases at J, with 8 bases between. CDR3 amino acids: CSVVGRNYGYTF. The DNA for the CDR3 is TGCAGCGTTGTGGGGAGAAACTATGGCTACACCTTC. The whole variable domain, filled in from reference TRBV29-1 and TRBJ1-2, reads SAVISQKPSRDICQRGTSLTIQCQVDSQVTMMFWYRQQPGQSLTLIATANQGSEATYESGFVIDKFPISRPNLTFSTLTVSNMSPEDSSIYLCSVVGRNYGYTFGSGTRLTVV.

For this clonotype: The DNA is omitted, as the CDR3 cannot be located on it reliably, and the CDR3 follows TCRdb's listing. This rearrangement joins TRBV6-4 to TRBJ2-3. Germline V gene sequence: CDR1 MRHNA, CDR2 SNTAGT. The CDR3 length is 15 residues, termini included. The CDR3 sequence is CASSTSTTGADTQYF.

The chain links TRBV2 to TRBJ1-2; D is possibly TRBD1 (5 bases). Looked up from germline, CDR1 is SNHLY and CDR2 is FYNNEI. The V gene lost 4 bases and the J gene lost 0 bases, with 15 bases spanning the gap. This CDR3 has 16 amino acids. The CDR3 sequence is CASSVGTPFPNYGYTF. CDR3 DNA sequence: TGTGCCAGCAGTGTGGGGACGCCGTTTCCTAACTATGGCTACACCTTC.

This sequence joins TRBV12-3 or TRBV12-4 and TRBJ1-4, with D possibly being TRBD1 (6 bases). The CDR3 totals 14 residues. Trimming left V 3 bases short and J 8 bases short, with 13 bases between. The CDR3 loop reads CASSFSPGVEKLFF. Here the CDR3 DNA reads TGTGCCAGCAGTTTCTCCCCAGGGGTAGAAAAACTGTTTTTT.